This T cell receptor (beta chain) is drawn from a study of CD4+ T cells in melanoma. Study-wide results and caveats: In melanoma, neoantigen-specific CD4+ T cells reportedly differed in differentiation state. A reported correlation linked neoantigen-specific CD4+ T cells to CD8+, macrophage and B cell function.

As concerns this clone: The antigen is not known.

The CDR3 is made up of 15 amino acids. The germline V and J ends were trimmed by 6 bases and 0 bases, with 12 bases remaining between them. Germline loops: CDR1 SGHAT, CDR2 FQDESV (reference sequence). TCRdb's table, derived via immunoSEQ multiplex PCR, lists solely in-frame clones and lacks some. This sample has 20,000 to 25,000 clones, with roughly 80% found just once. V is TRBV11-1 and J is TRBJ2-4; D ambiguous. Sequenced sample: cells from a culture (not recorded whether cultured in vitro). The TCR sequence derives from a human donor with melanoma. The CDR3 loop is CASSSKTAAKNIQYF. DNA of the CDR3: TGTGCCAGCAGTTCTAAGACGGCAGCCAAAAACATTCAGTACTTC.